This TCR beta chain was captured by sequencing in a study of chemoradiotherapy in HPV16-positive cancers. Turning to the study itself: Functional T-cell assays on two HPV16-positive patients' cells defined candidate HPV-specific clones and common TCR motifs.

This CDR3 has 11 amino acids. Trimming left V 7 bases short and J 1 base short, with 5 bases between. Germline CDR1 and CDR2: SNHLY and FYNNEI. Assay used: immunoSEQ multiplex PCR; TCRdb lists only in-frame clones, some missing. Here the sample spans roughly 1,600 clones, roughly 74% being singletons. The receptor was derived from a human donor with HPV-associated anogenital cancer. The source was tumor tissue, collected from a patient who underwent chemoradiotherapy. The chain carries TRBV2 and TRBJ2-7; D gene uncertain. In DNA, the CDR3 is TGTGCCAGCAAAAGGTCCTACGAGCAGTACTTC. Translated, it gives CASKRSYEQYF.